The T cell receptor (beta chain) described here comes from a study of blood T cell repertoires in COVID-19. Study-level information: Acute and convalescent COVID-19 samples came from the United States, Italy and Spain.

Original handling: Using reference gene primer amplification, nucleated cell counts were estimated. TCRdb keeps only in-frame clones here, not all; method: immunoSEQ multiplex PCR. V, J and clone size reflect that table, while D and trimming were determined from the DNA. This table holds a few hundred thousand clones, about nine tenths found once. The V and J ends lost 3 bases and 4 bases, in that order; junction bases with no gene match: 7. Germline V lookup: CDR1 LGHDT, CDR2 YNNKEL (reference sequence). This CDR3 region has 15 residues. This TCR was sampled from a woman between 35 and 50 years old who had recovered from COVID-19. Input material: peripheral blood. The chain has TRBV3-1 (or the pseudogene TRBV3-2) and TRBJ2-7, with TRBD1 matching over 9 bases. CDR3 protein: CASSQGGQGVYEQYF. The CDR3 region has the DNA TGTGCCAGCAGCCAGGGGGGACAGGGTGTGTACGAGCAGTACTTC.